The clone carrying this T cell receptor beta chain was found a few times. A read error may account for a junction end that differs from germline. The data were obtained in a study of blood T cells in healthy people across ages. Using a J-beta primer mix together with a sample-barcoded 5' primer, a second PCR was run for about 6 to 12 cycles. TCRdb reanalysed the 5' RACE reads using MiXCR and keeps one entry per CDR3 protein. Among approximately 800,000 distinct CDR3 sequences listed, approximately 25% were seen once. CDR1 and CDR2 from the germline V gene are SEHNR and FQNEAQ (reference sequence). This CDR3 region has 18 residues. The same specimen was also included in a second study, on T cells of mothers and their children. That paper notes: No persistent microchimeric T cell clones were detected at around 90 clones per million clonotypes sensitivity.

Material: blood. The chain employs TRBV7-9 and TRBJ2-7; 7 bases line up with TRBD1. This receptor was identified in a boy between 10 and 17 years old in good health. CDR3 region: CASSSINQDRATAYGQYF. The CDR3 nucleotides read TGTGCCAGCAGCTCGATCAACCAAGACAGGGCCACAGCGTACGGGCAGTACTTC. The variable domain in full, completed from reference TRBV7-9 and TRBJ2-7, reads DTGVSQNPRHKITKRGQNVTFRCDPISEHNRLYWYRQTLGQGPEFLTYFQNEAQLEKSRLLSDRFSAERPKGSFSTLEIQRTEQGDSAMYLCASSSINQDRATAYGQYFGPGTRLTVT.